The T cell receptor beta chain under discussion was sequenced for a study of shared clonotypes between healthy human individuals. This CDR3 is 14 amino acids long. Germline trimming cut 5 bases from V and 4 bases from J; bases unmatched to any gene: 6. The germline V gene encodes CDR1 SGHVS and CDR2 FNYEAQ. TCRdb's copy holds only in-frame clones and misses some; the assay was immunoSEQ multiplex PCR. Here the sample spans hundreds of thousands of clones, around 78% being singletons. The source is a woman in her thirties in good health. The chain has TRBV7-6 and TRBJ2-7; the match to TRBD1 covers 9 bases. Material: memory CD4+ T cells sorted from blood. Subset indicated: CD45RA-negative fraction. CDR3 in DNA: TGTGCCAGCAGCGTACCGGGACAGGGATACGAGCAGTACTTC. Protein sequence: CASSVPGQGYEQYF.